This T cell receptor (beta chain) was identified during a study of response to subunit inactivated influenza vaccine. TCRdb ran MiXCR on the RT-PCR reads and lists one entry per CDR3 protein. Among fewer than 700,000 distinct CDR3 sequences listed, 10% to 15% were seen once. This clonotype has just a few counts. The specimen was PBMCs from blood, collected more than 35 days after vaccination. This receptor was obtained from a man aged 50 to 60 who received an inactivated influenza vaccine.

The CDR3 sequence: CASSYRTGGRNIQYF. In nucleotides, the CDR3 is TGTGCCAGCAGCTACAGGACAGGGGGTAGGAACATTCAGTACTTC. V is TRBV7-9 and J is TRBJ2-4; TRBD1 aligns across 10 bases. The germline gives CDR1 SEHNR, CDR2 FQNEAQ (reference sequence). The CDR3 covers 15 residues. Trimming removed 4 bases from V and 7 bases from J; junction bases left unmatched: 7.